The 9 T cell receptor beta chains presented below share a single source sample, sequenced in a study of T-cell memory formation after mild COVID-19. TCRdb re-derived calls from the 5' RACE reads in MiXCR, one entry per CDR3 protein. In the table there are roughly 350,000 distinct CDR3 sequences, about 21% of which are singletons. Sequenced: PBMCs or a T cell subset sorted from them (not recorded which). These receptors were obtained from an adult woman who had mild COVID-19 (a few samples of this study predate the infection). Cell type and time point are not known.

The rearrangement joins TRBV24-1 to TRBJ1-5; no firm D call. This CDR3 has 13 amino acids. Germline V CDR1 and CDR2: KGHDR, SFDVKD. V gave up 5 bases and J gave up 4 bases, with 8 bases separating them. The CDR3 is CATSVGENQPQHF. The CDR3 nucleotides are TGTGCCACCAGTGTTGGTGAGAATCAGCCCCAGCATTTT.

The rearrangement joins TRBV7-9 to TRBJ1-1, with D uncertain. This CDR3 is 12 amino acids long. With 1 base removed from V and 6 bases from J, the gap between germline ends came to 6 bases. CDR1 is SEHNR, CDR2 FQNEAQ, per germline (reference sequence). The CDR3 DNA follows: TGTGCCAGCAGCTTAGACTTGGCTGAAGCTTTCTTT. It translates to CASSLDLAEAFF.

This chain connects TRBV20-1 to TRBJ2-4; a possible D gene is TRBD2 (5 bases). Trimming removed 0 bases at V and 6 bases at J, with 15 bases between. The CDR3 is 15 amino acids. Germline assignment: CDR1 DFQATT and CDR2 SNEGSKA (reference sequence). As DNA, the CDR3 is TGCAGTGCTAGAGAAATCCCTCTAGGGAGAAACATTCAGTACTTC. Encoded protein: CSAREIPLGRNIQYF.

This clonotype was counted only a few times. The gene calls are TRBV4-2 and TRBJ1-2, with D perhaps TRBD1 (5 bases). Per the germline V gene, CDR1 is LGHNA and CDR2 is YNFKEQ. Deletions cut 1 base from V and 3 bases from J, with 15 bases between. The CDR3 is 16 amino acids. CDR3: CASSQAGVTGDYGYTF. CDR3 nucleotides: TGTGCCAGCAGCCAAGCGGGGGTCACCGGAGACTATGGCTACACCTTC.

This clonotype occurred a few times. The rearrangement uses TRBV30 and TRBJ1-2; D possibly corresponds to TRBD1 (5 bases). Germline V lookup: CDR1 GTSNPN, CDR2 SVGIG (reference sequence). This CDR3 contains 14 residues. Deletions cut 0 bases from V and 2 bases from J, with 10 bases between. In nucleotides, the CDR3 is TGTGCCTGGAGTGTAAAGGCAGGGAACTATGGCTACACCTTC. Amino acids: CAWSVKAGNYGYTF.

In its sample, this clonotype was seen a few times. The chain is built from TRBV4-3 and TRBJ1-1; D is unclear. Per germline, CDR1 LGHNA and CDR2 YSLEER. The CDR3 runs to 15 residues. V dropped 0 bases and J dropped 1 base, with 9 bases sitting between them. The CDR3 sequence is CASSQDSAGNTEAFF. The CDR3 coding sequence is TGCGCCAGCAGCCAAGATTCGGCAGGGAACACTGAAGCTTTCTTT.

The CDR3: CASTFNRNTGELFF. The CDR3 coding sequence is TGTGCCAGCACCTTCAACAGGAACACCGGGGAGCTGTTTTTT. V and J are TRBV6-1 and TRBJ2-2; no definite D call. Germline lookup yields CDR1 MNHNS and CDR2 SASEGT. This CDR3 spans 14 amino acids. V lost 7 bases, J lost 1 base, and 10 bases lay in between.

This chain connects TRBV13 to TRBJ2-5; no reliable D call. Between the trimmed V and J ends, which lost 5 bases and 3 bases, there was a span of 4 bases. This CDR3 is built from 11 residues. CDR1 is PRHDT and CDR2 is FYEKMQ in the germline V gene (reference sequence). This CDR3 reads CASSVKETQYF. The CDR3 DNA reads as TGTGCCAGCAGCGTGAAAGAGACCCAGTACTTC.

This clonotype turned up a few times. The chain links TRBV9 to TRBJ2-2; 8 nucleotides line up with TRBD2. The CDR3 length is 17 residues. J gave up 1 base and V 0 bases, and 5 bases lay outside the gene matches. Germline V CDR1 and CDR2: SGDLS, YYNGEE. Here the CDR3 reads CASSVAGTSENTGELFF. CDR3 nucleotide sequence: TGTGCCAGCAGCGTAGCGGGGACTAGTGAGAACACCGGGGAGCTGTTTTTT.